This entry lists 26 T cell receptor beta chains sequenced from one sample in a study of cytomegalovirus exposure and HLA in healthy donors. The primer mix had 60 Vbeta and 13 Jbeta primers. This table comes from immunoSEQ multiplex PCR, and its TCRdb copy is limited to in-frame clones, with some not included. The data hold approximately 100,000 clones, with 76% observed a single time. Sequenced: PBMCs. The receptor source for this set is a woman aged 35 to 49 in good health and CMV-seropositive.

The chain combines TRBV19 with TRBJ1-1; tentatively, D is TRBD1 (5 bases). The CDR3 runs 14 residues. V lost 7 bases, J lost 4 bases, and 16 bases lay in between. Per the germline V gene, CDR1 is LNHDA and CDR2 is SQIVND (reference sequence). CDR3 DNA sequence: TGTGCCAGTATCGGAGGGGCTAGGGGCACTGAAGCTTTCTTT. Translation: CASIGGARGTEAFF.

J is TRBJ2-7 and V is TRBV18; 9 bases map to TRBD1. Trimming at V came to 3 bases and at J to 5 bases, leaving 5 bases not matched to a gene. Germline lookup yields CDR1 KGHSH and CDR2 LQKENI. This CDR3 spans 14 amino acids. CDR3 nucleotides: TGTGCCAGCTCACCGGGACAGGGATCCCACGAGCAGTACTTC. Protein sequence: CASSPGQGSHEQYF.

The rearrangement uses TRBV18 and TRBJ2-5; D perhaps matches TRBD1 (6 bases). CDR3 length equals 15 residues. Trimming took 4 bases from V and 1 from J, leaving 13 bases between them. Germline CDR1 is KGHSH and CDR2 is LQKENI. The CDR3 loop is CASSLKTGLQETQYF. In nucleotides, the CDR3 is TGTGCCAGCTCACTAAAGACAGGCCTCCAAGAGACCCAGTACTTC.

J is TRBJ1-6 and V is TRBV5-4, with 9 positions matching TRBD1. This CDR3 is built from 16 residues. Germline assignment: CDR1 SGHNT and CDR2 YYREEE (reference sequence). V trimming: 3 bases; J trimming: 6 bases; junction bases outside the gene matches: 7. CDR3: CASSSHRGQGNSPLHF. CDR3 coding DNA: TGTGCCAGCAGCTCTCACAGGGGGCAGGGTAATTCACCCCTCCACTTT. The complete variable domain, with remaining parts taken from reference TRBV5-4 and TRBJ1-6, reads ETGVTQSPTHLIKTRGQQVTLRCSSQSGHNTVSWYQQALGQGPQFIFQYYREEENGRGNFPPRFSGLQFPNYSSELNVNALELDDSALYLCASSSHRGQGNSPLHFGNGTRLTVT.

The chain is built from TRBV5-3 and TRBJ1-2, with TRBD1 as a possible D gene (5 bases). TRBV5-3 is an ORF, with its function uncertain. V was cut by 0 bases and J by 6 bases, with 12 bases left in between. The CDR3 spans 14 residues. In DNA, the CDR3 is TGTGCCAGAAGCTTGGGGGGGGGAACTGATGGCTACACCTTC. Its translation is CARSLGGGTDGYTF.

This rearrangement joins TRBV5-8 to TRBJ1-1; a possible D gene is TRBD1 (5 bases). CDR3 length equals 11 residues. Germline values: CDR1 SGHTS, CDR2 YDEGEE. The V and J ends lost 4 bases and 10 bases respectively, with 11 bases between them. The CDR3 region has the DNA TGTGCCAGCAGCCCTCGGGGGGGAGCTTTCTTT. Its translation is CASSPRGGAFF.

The chain couples TRBV4-1 to TRBJ1-4; D is possibly TRBD1 (6 bases). This CDR3 region has 14 residues. The V end was cut by 2 bases, the J end by 8 bases, with 12 bases between. Per germline, CDR1 MGHRA and CDR2 YSYEKL. CDR3 amino acids: CASSQTGFREKLFF. For the CDR3, the DNA is TGCGCCAGCAGCCAAACAGGGTTCAGGGAAAAACTGTTTTTT.

The chain employs TRBV19 and TRBJ2-1; possible D gene TRBD2, 7 bases. CDR3 size: 13 residues. The V and J ends lost 8 bases and 4 bases respectively, with 12 bases between them. From germline, CDR1 is LNHDA and CDR2 SQIVND (reference sequence). The CDR3 here is CASRAGAYNEQFF. The CDR3 nucleotides read TGTGCCAGTCGGGCGGGGGCTTACAATGAGCAGTTCTTC.

As concerns this clone: Within the sample, other DNA sequences also encode this same CDR3. The chain employs TRBV6-5 and TRBJ1-2; 10 bases are a match to TRBD1. Trimming at V came to 5 bases and at J to 4 bases, leaving 4 bases not matched to a gene. The length of the CDR3 is 14 residues. CDR1 is MNHEY, CDR2 SVGAGI, per germline. DNA of the CDR3: TGTGCCAGCAGTAGACAGGGGGCGGGCTATGGCTACACCTTC. Its protein is CASSRQGAGYGYTF.

The rearrangement links TRBV7-2 to TRBJ2-7; 11 bases are shared with TRBD2. With V trimmed by 5 bases and J by 2 bases, 5 bases remained unmatched. Germline-derived CDR1 and CDR2 are SGHTA and FQGNSA. The CDR3 covers 15 residues. The CDR3 DNA follows: TGTGCCAGCAGCAGGATAGCGGGGGGGCCCTACGAGCAGTACTTC. Residues: CASSRIAGGPYEQYF. The full variable domain, completed using reference TRBV7-2 and TRBJ2-7, is GAGVSQSPSNKVTEKGKDVELRCDPISGHTALYWYRQSLGQGLEFLIYFQGNSAPDKSGLPSDRFSAERTGGSVSTLTIQRTQQEDSAVYLCASSRIAGGPYEQYFGPGTRLTVT.

The chain links TRBV7-9 to TRBJ2-7, with 10 bases identical to TRBD2. After removal of 5 bases from V and 6 bases from J, the junction contained 10 bases not matched to a gene. The CDR3 consists of 15 residues. Germline CDR1 SEHNR, CDR2 FQNEAQ (reference sequence). CDR3 nucleotides: TGTGCCAGCAGCCCCCGGACTAGCGGTGCCCCCGAGCAGTACTTC. This codes for CASSPRTSGAPEQYF.

The chain links TRBV6-5 to TRBJ2-1; D remains unclear. CDR3 length: 13 residues. CDR1 and CDR2 (germline): MNHEY, SVGAGI. Trimming left V 6 bases short and J 6 bases short, with 12 bases between. The CDR3 sequence: CASRPGYGNEQFF. CDR3 sequence (DNA): TGTGCCAGCAGGCCCGGTTACGGCAATGAGCAGTTCTTC.

The chain couples TRBV18 to TRBJ1-1; D is uncertain. The CDR3 has 12 amino acids. Germline V gene sequence: CDR1 KGHSH, CDR2 LQKENI. Trimming removed 2 bases from V and 8 bases from J, with 9 bases in between. The CDR3 protein is CASSPIGQEAFF. The DNA for the CDR3 is TGTGCCAGCTCACCAATTGGGCAGGAAGCTTTCTTT.

The chain uses TRBV27 and TRBJ2-7, with TRBD2 matching 7 bases. Trimming at V came to 3 bases and at J to 0 bases, leaving 8 bases not matched to a gene. The germline V gene has CDR1 MNHEY and CDR2 SMNVEV (reference sequence). This CDR3 has 16 amino acids. The CDR3 DNA is TGTGCCAGCAGTTTGGGAGGGCACTTCCCCTCCTACGAGCAGTACTTC. This translates into CASSLGGHFPSYEQYF.

The chain is built from TRBV30 and TRBJ1-3; no definite D call. V lost 1 base and J 4 bases, leaving 8 bases between the germline ends. From germline, CDR1 is GTSNPN and CDR2 SVGIG (reference sequence). This CDR3 has 13 residues. For the CDR3, the DNA is TGTGCCTGGAGTGCGGGGAGAGGAAACACCATATATTTT. Protein: CAWSAGRGNTIYF.

For the CDR3, the DNA is TGTGCCAGCAGCTTAGCAGGGTTAGCGCAAGAGACCCAGTACTTC. It translates to CASSLAGLAQETQYF. This chain connects TRBV7-9 to TRBJ2-5, with a weak D call TRBD2 (5 bases). Trimming removed 0 bases at V and 2 bases at J, with 10 bases between. Per the germline V gene, CDR1 is SEHNR and CDR2 is FQNEAQ (reference sequence). CDR3 length: 15 amino acids.

This rearrangement joins TRBV6-6 to TRBJ1-3, with a tentative D call TRBD1 (6 bases). The CDR3 consists of 16 residues. Germline assignment: CDR1 MNHNY and CDR2 SVGAGI (reference sequence). V lost 2 bases, J lost 0 bases, and 11 bases lay in between. CDR3 loop: CASSYRRQDSGNTIYF. In nucleotides, the CDR3 is TGTGCCAGCAGTTACCGTCGACAGGACTCTGGAAACACCATATATTTT.

This chain connects TRBV27 to TRBJ2-7; possibly TRBD2 for D (5 bases). Germline V CDR1 and CDR2: MNHEY, SMNVEV (reference sequence). V lost 5 bases, J lost 6 bases, and 17 bases lay in between. The CDR3 length is 14 residues. CDR3 residues: CASSLQLDSREQYF. The CDR3 nucleotides read TGTGCCAGCAGTCTCCAACTAGATTCCCGCGAGCAGTACTTC.

The chain uses TRBV5-6 and TRBJ1-2, with D possibly matching TRBD1 (6 bases). Per germline, CDR1 SGHDT and CDR2 YYEEEE. The CDR3 is made up of 13 amino acids. V was clipped by 2 bases and J by 8 bases, with 13 bases between them. Here the CDR3 reads CASSLNRARGYTF. Written as DNA, the CDR3 is TGTGCCAGCAGCTTAAACAGGGCCCGAGGCTACACCTTC.

This chain uses TRBV7-2 with TRBJ1-2; a possible D gene is TRBD1 (5 bases). Between the trimmed V and J ends, which lost 3 bases and 6 bases, there was a span of 11 bases. The germline gives CDR1 SGHTA, CDR2 FQGNSA. The CDR3 extends over 13 amino acids. CDR3 sequence (DNA): TGTGCCAGCAGCTTTGACAGCTACAATGGCTACACCTTC. Its protein is CASSFDSYNGYTF.

V gene TRBV12-5 combines with J gene TRBJ1-2; unclear D gene. The V end lost 8 bases, the J end lost 0 bases, and 10 bases lay between the germline ends. The CDR3 is made up of 13 amino acids. CDR1 is LGHNT, CDR2 FRNRAP, per germline. The CDR3 here is CASTTQANYGYTF. For the CDR3, the DNA is TGTGCTAGTACGACTCAAGCTAACTATGGCTACACCTTC.

The rearrangement links TRBV18 to TRBJ2-7; 10 nucleotides align to TRBD1. The CDR3 totals 16 residues. With 3 bases clipped from V and 2 bases from J, the junction kept 7 bases outside the gene matches. CDR1 KGHSH and CDR2 LQKENI come from the germline V gene. CDR3: CASSPRDRGLTYEQYF. The DNA for the CDR3 is TGTGCCAGCTCACCCCGGGACAGGGGTCTAACCTACGAGCAGTACTTC.

The chain couples TRBV14 to TRBJ2-5; 9 positions match TRBD2. The J call may not be correct, given that the DNA end is closer to TRBJ2-7. Germline-derived CDR1 and CDR2 are SGHDN and FVKESK. This CDR3 region has 12 residues. The CDR3 spells CASRAGGYEQYF. The CDR3, as DNA: TGTGCCAGCAGAGCGGGGGGCTACGAGCAGTACTTC.

The rearrangement uses TRBV30 and TRBJ2-3; 9 positions agree with TRBD2. The trim removed 0 bases at V and 6 bases at J, leaving 7 bases unmatched. Germline CDR1 and CDR2: GTSNPN and SVGIG (reference sequence). CDR3 size: 15 residues. The CDR3: CAWSVAGGLDDTQYF. Here the CDR3 DNA reads TGTGCCTGGAGTGTCGCGGGGGGGCTAGATGATACGCAGTATTTT.

The chain couples TRBV5-6 to TRBJ2-7; TRBD1 matches at 10 bases. The CDR3 covers 15 residues. J lost 1 base, V lost 3 bases, and 4 bases had no gene match. The germline V gene has CDR1 SGHDT and CDR2 YYEEEE. CDR3 sequence: CASSWLGQGSYEQYF. DNA of the CDR3: TGTGCCAGCAGCTGGCTGGGACAGGGGTCCTACGAGCAGTACTTC.

The chain is built from TRBV4-1 and TRBJ2-3, with TRBD2 matching 11 bases. The CDR3 is 17 amino acids. With 3 bases clipped from V and 2 bases from J, the junction kept 7 bases outside the gene matches. From germline, CDR1 is MGHRA and CDR2 YSYEKL. CDR3 nucleotides: TGCGCCAGCAGCCAGTCAAGACTAGCGGGGTTCACAGATACGCAGTATTTT. Encoded protein: CASSQSRLAGFTDTQYF.